This T cell receptor (beta chain) was obtained from a study of immune heterogeneity within non-small cell lung tumors. Study overall: Of all tumors, 4 turned out to be squamous cell carcinomas, about eleven were non-squamous carcinomas and 1 was not otherwise specified.

There are many counts of this clonotype. Multiplex PCR amplified the TCR beta CDR3 region. Its first round ran for approximately 10 cycles with 32 V and 13 J primers. Via MiXCR, TCRdb re-called the multiplex PCR reads, giving one row per CDR3 protein. The table lists around 29,000 distinct CDR3 sequences, around 30% of them singletons. Genomic DNA extracted from bulk tumor tissue served as template. A total of roughly 600 ng was used per sample. Multiple biopsies spaced far apart were taken from each primary tumor during surgery. Surgery that was curative in intent was performed on patients with untreated, newly diagnosed non-small cell lung cancer. The clonotype was recovered from a man aged 35 to 55 with non-small cell lung cancer. The sample consisted of lung tumor tissue.

CDR3 protein: CASSLSSRGWTYNEQFF. CDR3 DNA: TGTGCCAGCAGTTTATCTAGCAGGGGCTGGACCTACAATGAGCAGTTCTTC. The rearrangement joins TRBV27 to TRBJ2-1; weak D call: TRBD1 (6 bases). CDR3 length: 17 amino acids. Germline V gene sequence: CDR1 MNHEY, CDR2 SMNVEV (reference sequence). The V end was cut by 0 bases, the J end by 2 bases, with 14 bases between.